The present T cell receptor (beta chain) was sequenced within a study of blood T cell repertoires in COVID-19. Study summary: From the United States, Italy and Spain came samples of acute and convalescent COVID-19. From T cells, B-cell-depleted T cells, or PBMCs came the material, which was cDNA or gDNA.

The length of the CDR3 is 17 residues. Trimming removed 1 base at V and 1 base at J, with 16 bases between. CDR1 and CDR2 from the germline V gene are LNHDA and SQIVND (reference sequence). In the authors' workflow: Estimation of nucleated cell counts was performed using reference gene primer amplification. Clones were sequenced by immunoSEQ multiplex PCR, and TCRdb holds only the in-frame ones, with some missing. V, J and clone size are taken as reported in that table, and D and trimming were inferred from the DNA itself. The data show 340,000 or so clones, over 75% seen once. This clonotype was obtained from a man aged 45-65 years with active or convalescent COVID-19. The material sequenced was peripheral blood. This rearrangement joins TRBV19 to TRBJ1-1; D call uncertain. CDR3 residues: CASSIGLFEGANTEAFF. CDR3 bases: TGTGCCAGTAGTATAGGCCTCTTCGAGGGCGCGAACACTGAAGCTTTCTTT.